These 12 T cell receptor beta chains originate from one sample sequenced in a study of technical replicates of blood from a few donors. Using immunoSEQ multiplex PCR, the repertoire was profiled, and TCRdb retains in-frame clones only, with some absent. The repertoire consists of around 76,000 clones, with just under 97% occurring once and the leading ten covering roughly 0.2%. The sequencing input was T cells isolated from PBMCs. The receptors here all came from a human donor in good health.

This chain links TRBV27 with TRBJ2-3; unclear D gene. The germline gives CDR1 MNHEY, CDR2 SMNVEV (reference sequence). Trimming removed 6 bases from V and 0 bases from J, with 7 bases in between. The CDR3 contains 13 residues. CDR3 region: CASSPHSTDTQYF. Here the CDR3 DNA reads TGTGCCAGCAGCCCACATAGCACAGATACGCAGTATTTT.

V is TRBV14 and J is TRBJ1-5; D is perhaps TRBD1 (5 bases). The CDR3 has 13 residues. Deletions cut 6 bases from V and 7 bases from J, with 13 bases between. Germline V gene sequence: CDR1 SGHDN, CDR2 FVKESK. This CDR3 reads CASRGQGRQPQHF. In DNA form, the CDR3 reads TGTGCCAGCAGGGGGCAGGGTAGGCAGCCCCAGCATTTT. Complete variable domain (other parts from reference TRBV14 and TRBJ1-5): EAGVTQFPSHSVIEKGQTVTLRCDPISGHDNLYWYRRVMGKEIKFLLHFVKESKQDESGMPNNRFLAERTGGTYSTLKVQPAELEDSGVYFCASRGQGRQPQHFGDGTRLSIL.

This chain connects TRBV7-9 to TRBJ2-1, with D maybe TRBD2 (6 bases). V was shortened by 4 bases and J by 4 bases, with 14 bases between the two germline ends. The germline CDR1 and CDR2 sequences are SEHNR and FQNEAQ (reference sequence). The CDR3 loop spans 15 amino acids. Here the CDR3 DNA reads TGTGCCAGCAGCTCTAATACCGGGACTTACAATGAGCAGTTCTTC. It translates to CASSSNTGTYNEQFF.

The CDR3 sequence is CASSPQASDTGELFF. The DNA for the CDR3 is TGTGCCAGCTCACCACAAGCTTCCGACACCGGGGAGCTGTTTTTT. V and J are TRBV18 and TRBJ2-2; unclear D gene. CDR1 and CDR2 from the germline V gene are KGHSH and LQKENI. Trimming removed 1 base from V and 3 bases from J, with 9 bases in between. CDR3 length equals 15 residues.

The gene calls are TRBV10-2 and TRBJ2-1, with 13 bases that match TRBD2. The CDR3 length is 17 residues. CDR1 WSHSY and CDR2 SAAADI come from the germline V gene. The J segment lost 8 bases and the V segment lost 6 bases, leaving 13 bases of the junction unmatched. CDR3 amino acids: CASRGLAGESRSYEQFF. The CDR3 DNA sequence: TGCGCCAGCAGAGGACTAGCGGGAGAATCAAGGTCCTATGAGCAGTTCTTC.

The chain carries TRBV6-1 and TRBJ2-7; possible D gene TRBD1, 6 bases. Trimming removed 6 bases from V and 6 bases from J, with 9 bases in between. The CDR3 length is 11 residues. Germline CDR1 is MNHNS and CDR2 is SASEGT. The CDR3 DNA sequence: TGTGCCAGCAGAGGACAGTTCGAGCAGTACTTC. It encodes CASRGQFEQYF.

Of note for this clone: In the same sample, other DNA sequences code for this CDR3. V gene TRBV5-1 combines with J gene TRBJ2-7; 7 bases are shared with TRBD1. The ends lost 0 bases at V and 5 bases at J; junction bases unmatched: 5. The CDR3 is 14 residues long. Per the germline V gene, CDR1 is SGHRS and CDR2 is YFSETQ. The CDR3 coding sequence is TGCGCCAGCAGCTTGGGACAGGGAATAGACGAGCAGTACTTC. Its protein is CASSLGQGIDEQYF.

The V gene is TRBV2, the J gene TRBJ2-5, with 7 nucleotides matching TRBD2. Trimming at V came to 4 bases and at J to 3 bases, leaving 5 bases not matched to a gene. The V gene's germline CDR1 is SNHLY and CDR2 FYNNEI. The CDR3 runs to 14 residues. Here the CDR3 reads CASSGLAVEETQYF. The DNA of the CDR3 is TGTGCCAGCAGTGGGCTAGCGGTGGAAGAGACCCAGTACTTC.

The V gene is TRBV29-1, the J gene TRBJ2-5; TRBD1 might be the D (5 bases). The CDR3 extends over 13 amino acids. The V gene's germline CDR1 is SQVTM and CDR2 ANQGSEA. V lost 5 bases, J lost 2 bases, and 12 bases lay in between. In DNA form, the CDR3 reads TGCAGCGTTACGACAGTCCAACAAGAGACCCAGTACTTC. It translates to CSVTTVQQETQYF. Full variable domain (rest looked up from reference TRBV29-1 and TRBJ2-5): SAVISQKPSRDICQRGTSLTIQCQVDSQVTMMFWYRQQPGQSLTLIATANQGSEATYESGFVIDKFPISRPNLTFSTLTVSNMSPEDSSIYLCSVTTVQQETQYFGPGTRLLVL.

The J gene is TRBJ1-1, the V gene TRBV27; D is ambiguous. The germline V gene encodes CDR1 MNHEY and CDR2 SMNVEV (reference sequence). This CDR3 contains 13 residues. The germline V and J ends were trimmed by 8 bases and 1 base, with 11 bases remaining between them. CDR3 sequence reads: CASGPAGNTEAFF. The CDR3 DNA follows: TGTGCCAGCGGTCCCGCGGGGAACACTGAAGCTTTCTTT.

CDR3 in DNA: TGTGCCAGCAGACTGGACACCAGCTCCTACAATGAGCAGTTCTTC. Translated: CASRLDTSSYNEQFF. The chain uses TRBV6-6 and TRBJ2-1; a weak D match, TRBD1 (5 bases). CDR3 size: 15 residues. V lost 6 bases to trimming and J lost 0 bases, with 12 bases between them. Germline V gene sequence: CDR1 MNHNY, CDR2 SVGAGI (reference sequence).

This chain joins TRBV7-2 and TRBJ1-2; D is perhaps TRBD1 (5 bases). Germline V gene sequence: CDR1 SGHTA, CDR2 FQGNSA. V was trimmed by 1 base and J by 6 bases, leaving 12 bases between them. CDR3 length: 14 amino acids. Here the CDR3 DNA reads TGTGCCAGCAGCTTAGGGTTACAGGCGGATGGCTACACCTTC. It encodes CASSLGLQADGYTF.